This entry lists 5 T cell receptor beta chains sequenced from one sample in a study of T-cell memory formation after mild COVID-19 (dated by TCRdb to the early 2020s). Libraries were made using 5' RACE. Sequencer: Illumina NovaSeq 6000. In TCRdb, the public reads were trimmed at Q25 with fastp and aligned with MiXCR, with productive beta chains retained. Rows are combined by CDR3 protein, so each entry shows the most common genes and DNA. This sample is represented by about 210,000 distinct CDR3 sequences; over 9.5% of them were singletons. The biggest ten clones account for approximately 3% of the sample. The sequencing sample was made of PBMCs or a T cell subset sorted from them (not recorded which). The receptors stem from a young man who had mild COVID-19 (a few samples of this study predate the infection). The sample titles of this study are shuffled in the database, so cell type and time point are left out; the donor was told from shared clones.

This chain uses TRBV7-9 with TRBJ1-2; 9 bases are shared with TRBD1. V shed 3 bases and J 2 bases; nucleotides not matched to a gene: 4. The CDR3 runs to 15 residues. The germline V gene has CDR1 SEHNR and CDR2 FQNEAQ (reference sequence). The CDR3 region has the DNA TGTGCCAGCAGCTTCGCGACAGGGGGGAACTATGGCTACACCTTC. Protein product: CASSFATGGNYGYTF.

This clonotype was detected ten times or more. The chain has TRBV12-3 or TRBV12-4 and TRBJ2-3; 10 bases fit TRBD1. Trimming cost V 6 bases and J 1 base; bases outside gene matches: 4. The CDR3 is 15 amino acids. CDR3 residues: CASSTGQGGTDTQYF. The CDR3, as DNA: TGTGCCAGCAGCACTGGACAGGGGGGCACAGATACGCAGTATTTT.

This clonotype was detected a few times. The chain recombines TRBV10-3 with TRBJ2-2; 7 nucleotides align to TRBD1. Trimming cost V 7 bases and J 3 bases; bases outside gene matches: 5. The CDR3 consists of 14 residues. Germline V gene lookup returns CDR1 ENHRY and CDR2 SYGVKD. CDR3 coding DNA: TGTGCCATCACGGGGACAGAAGACACCGGGGAGCTGTTTTTT. Protein sequence: CAITGTEDTGELFF.

The genes are TRBV3-1 and TRBJ2-2; D is tentatively TRBD1 or TRBD2 (5 bases each). The CDR3 contains 15 residues. From germline, CDR1 is LGHDT and CDR2 YNNKEL (reference sequence). The V gene lost 1 base and the J gene lost 4 bases, with 10 bases spanning the gap. CDR3 protein: CASSQGRGPTGELFF. CDR3 sequence (DNA): TGTGCCAGCAGCCAAGGCCGGGGCCCCACCGGGGAGCTGTTTTTT.

This rearrangement joins TRBV6-2 or TRBV6-3 to TRBJ1-5; the match to TRBD1 covers 12 bases. Germline assignment: CDR1 MNHEY and CDR2 SVGEGT. The CDR3 totals 18 residues. The trim removed 5 bases at V and 6 bases at J, leaving 14 bases unmatched. The CDR3 bases are TGTGCCAGCAGTGGACGGGGGGGACAGGGGGCGCGCAGTCAGCCCCAGCATTTT. Translated: CASSGRGGQGARSQPQHF.